Below, one T cell receptor (beta chain) is given with its context. The record originates from a study of T cells after yellow fever vaccination. Notes on the study in general: It was the secondary response that reached its peak faster, day 5 versus 15, but it was weaker. In post-booster samples, most primary-vaccination clones reappeared (roughly 96% CD4, 70% to 90% CD8).

5'RACE template switching produced TCR cDNA carrying a universal primer site and UMIs. TCRdb processed the 5' RACE reads anew with MiXCR; each CDR3 protein has one entry. The table records about 58,000 distinct CDR3 sequences, approximately 6% of them present only once. The specimen comprised PBMCs, either bulk or a sorted T-cell subset (CD4+, CD8+, memory, or dextramer-sorted; not recorded which), sampled on the day of the yellow fever booster vaccination. The clonotype was recovered from a man aged 18 to 29 who received the YFV17D yellow fever vaccine.

The CDR3 DNA reads TGTGCCAGCAGTTATTCAGACTTTAACTATGGCTACACCTTC. Translating it yields CASSYSDFNYGYTF. The chain recombines TRBV6-5 with TRBJ1-2, with no clear D. Germline CDR1 reads MNHEY; CDR2 reads SVGAGI. This CDR3 has 14 amino acids. Trimming stripped 3 bases from V and 1 base from J, with 9 bases between.